This TCR beta chain was captured by sequencing in a study of blood T cells in healthy people across ages. Whole-study results and caveats: Expanded clonotype shifts may have been confounded, as the donors had an unknown CMV status. Long-lived donors carried more naive CD4+ cells and greater diversity than aged donors.

Primers used in a second PCR of about 7 to 11 cycles were a sample-barcoded 5' primer and a J-beta primer mix. Each CDR3 protein is one row after TCRdb ran MiXCR on the 5' RACE reads. The repertoire includes more than 1,000,000 distinct CDR3 sequences, 25% of them detected once, and about 0.69% sits in the top ten. Trimming left V 5 bases short and J 7 bases short, with 17 bases between. The CDR3 totals 15 residues. The V gene's germline CDR1 is SGHVS and CDR2 FNYEAQ. In regard to this clonotype: The antigen remains unidentified.

This same sample was also taken into another study, of T cells of mothers and their children.

What was sequenced was blood. The rearrangement joins TRBV7-6 to TRBJ1-4; D unclear. The TCR comes from a girl aged 2 to 9 in good health. CDR3 nucleotides: TGTGCCAGCAGCCAGCTCCGGGGAAGCGGTGAAAAACTGTTTTTT. Translation: CASSQLRGSGEKLFF.